This T cell receptor (beta chain) was found in a study of T cell repertoires in cytomegalovirus infection. In germline, CDR1 is SGHTA, CDR2 FQGNSA. V dropped 5 bases and J dropped 3 bases, with 10 bases sitting between them. The CDR3 totals 13 residues. TCRdb itself ran the reads through MiXCR, one entry per CDR3 protein. The sample lists nearly 650,000 distinct CDR3 sequences, less than 25% occurring once. The TCR was taken from a human donor in good health (CMV status not recorded). Some clones in this sample may be carry-over from other donors' samples. This sequence joins TRBV7-2 and TRBJ1-1; D unresolved. The material sequenced was CD8+ T cells from PBMCs. CDR3 bases: TGTGCCAGCAGCAGGATAGAATACACTGAAGCTTTCTTT. This gives the protein CASSRIEYTEAFF.